This section outlines one TCR beta chain sequence together with its context. Its antigen is currently unknown. The entry originates in a study of T cell responses to AZD1222 COVID-19 vaccine. This table comes from immunoSEQ multiplex PCR, and its TCRdb copy is limited to in-frame clones, with some not included. The table has approximately 74,000 clones, roughly 85% seen once. Findings and caveats of the study: All repertoire sampling was performed exclusively after the peak T cell response.

V was clipped by 3 bases and J by 10 bases, with 10 bases between them. This CDR3 has 11 amino acids. The source is an adult in good health. V and J are TRBV12-3 or TRBV12-4 and TRBJ2-7; D might be TRBD1 (6 bases). Sequences were derived from peripheral blood, sampled on day 0 of AZD1222 vaccination. The CDR3: CASSFKDRQYF. The CDR3 nucleotides read TGTGCCAGCAGTTTTAAGGACAGACAGTACTTC.